The clone carrying this T cell receptor (beta chain) is labeled as medium-sized. Possible read error: a much larger clone is one base away. Germline loops: CDR1 SGHNT, CDR2 YENEEA. The CDR3 totals 15 residues. The entry originates in a study of immune characterization of retroperitoneal liposarcoma. Via MiXCR, TCRdb re-called the PCR reads, giving one row per CDR3 protein. This sample has around 10,000 distinct CDR3 sequences, with roughly 53% found just once. This receptor was obtained from a female donor with retroperitoneal liposarcoma. Sequenced: tumor tissue. This chain links TRBV11-3 with TRBJ2-4, with 11 bases matching TRBD1. TRBJ2-7 explains the end of the DNA better; the J call may be wrong. Here the CDR3 DNA reads TGTGCCAGCAGCGTATCCGGGACAGGGGGATACGAGCAGTACTTC. Protein sequence: CASSVSGTGGYEQYF.